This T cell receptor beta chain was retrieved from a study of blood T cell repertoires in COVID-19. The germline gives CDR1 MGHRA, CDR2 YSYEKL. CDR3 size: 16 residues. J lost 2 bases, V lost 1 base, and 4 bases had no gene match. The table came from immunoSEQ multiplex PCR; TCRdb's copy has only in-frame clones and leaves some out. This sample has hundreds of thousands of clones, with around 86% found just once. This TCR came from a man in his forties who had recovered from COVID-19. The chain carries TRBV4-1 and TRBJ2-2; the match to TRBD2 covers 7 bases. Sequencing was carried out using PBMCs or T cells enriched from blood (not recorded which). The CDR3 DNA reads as TGCGCCAGCAGCCAAGGGCTAGCGGTTAACACCGGGGAGCTGTTTTTT. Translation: CASSQGLAVNTGELFF.